These T cell receptor beta chains were read from a single sample in a study of response to subunit inactivated influenza vaccine. TCRdb fed the RT-PCR reads into MiXCR, producing one record per CDR3 protein. This sample has fewer than 600,000 distinct CDR3 sequences, with about 7.2% found just once. The material was PBMCs from blood, obtained about 23 months after vaccination. All receptors come from a man aged 45 to 70 who received an inactivated influenza vaccine. Each CDR3 is given with its conserved first and last residue. The D gene is left open where the match is weak. Clone size is not always given. Where it is, it says once, few, many or a class for expanded clones.

D gene | J gene | clone size | V gene | CDR3 DNA | CDR3 protein
TRBD1 | TRBJ2-3 | . | TRBV10-3 | TGTGCCATCAGTGAAGACAGGGGACGGGCAGATACGCAGTATTTT | CAISEDRGRADTQYF
. | TRBJ2-5 | many | TRBV20-1 | TGCAGTGCTAGAGCGGACCTTCTTCAAGAGACCCAGTACTTC | CSARADLLQETQYF
. | TRBJ1-5 | few | TRBV6-1 | TGTGCCAGCAGGATAAATACAGGTAATCAGCCCCAGCATTTT | CASRINTGNQPQHF
TRBD2 | TRBJ2-3 | many | TRBV4-2 | TGTGCCAGCAGCCAACTCACTAGCGGGAGGGCTGATACGCAGTATTTT | CASSQLTSGRADTQYF
. | TRBJ2-1 | . | TRBV14 | TGTGCCAGCAGCCTGGCTAGTATCTACAATGAGCAGATCTTC | CASSLASIYNEQIF
. | TRBJ1-3 | . | TRBV6-5 | TGTGCCAGCAGTTACTCGACAGCTGGAAACACCATATATTTT | CASSYSTAGNTIYF
. | TRBJ1-1 | many | TRBV6-5 | TGTGCCAGCAGTTACGGGGTCGGACTCATGAACACTGAAGCTTTCTTT | CASSYGVGLMNTEAFF
TRBD1 | TRBJ2-2 | . | TRBV28 | TGTGCCAGCAGTCCTGGGACAGCCTCGAACACCGGGGAGCTGTTTTTT | CASSPGTASNTGELFF
. | TRBJ2-5 | . | TRBV5-1 | TGCGCCAGCATAAATCAGGGCGGGGAGACCCAGTACTTC | CASINQGGETQYF
. | TRBJ2-1 | . | TRBV6-2/TRBV6-3 | TGTGCCAGCAGGCGGGACATACTCGTCAATGAGCAGTTCTTC | CASRRDILVNEQFF
. | TRBJ1-2 | many | TRBV12-3/TRBV12-4 | TGTGCCAGCAGTTTCACAGACTATGGCTACACCTTC | CASSFTDYGYTF
. | TRBJ2-5 | . | TRBV29-1 | TGCAGCGTTGGCGGGTTCCAAGAGACCCAGTACTTC | CSVGGFQETQYF
TRBD2 | TRBJ2-1 | . | TRBV6-1 | TGTGCCAGCAGGCCAGCGGGGGGACTCTACAATGAGCAGTTCTTC | CASRPAGGLYNEQFF
TRBD2 | TRBJ2-7 | few | TRBV6-1 | TGTGCCAGCAGGCCTAGCGGGAGATTTGGCTACGAGCAGTACTTC | CASRPSGRFGYEQYF
. | TRBJ2-5 | many | TRBV5-1 | TGCGCCAGCAGCTTGGCCTTTGAAGGAGAGACCCAGTACTTC | CASSLAFEGETQYF
TRBD2 | TRBJ2-3 | many | TRBV7-2 | TGTGCCAGCAGCCTACTTCGGGACTACAGCACAGATACGCAGTATTTT | CASSLLRDYSTDTQYF
. | TRBJ2-7 | many | TRBV7-9 | TGTGCCAGTAACCGGGGAGGCGCAGCATCCGAGCAGTACTTC | CASNRGGAASEQYF